Listed below are T cell receptor beta chains from one sample, sequenced in a study of blood T cell repertoires in COVID-19. Repertoires were generated with immunoSEQ multiplex PCR, while TCRdb's copy carries only in-frame clones and drops some. The sample shows 37,000 or so clones, under 90% of them seen only once. Sequencing used peripheral blood. Receptors were obtained from a human donor in a cohort sampled during active COVID-19. The CDR3 runs from the conserved cysteine through the conserved F or W. Fields, in order: V gene, D gene, clone size, J gene, CDR3 length, CDR3 protein, CDR3 DNA. The D gene is left open where the match is weak. A row's size may be missing; if present it is once, few, many or a size class.

>TRBV10-3|TRBD1|-|TRBJ1-3|12
CVIQGTGNTIYF
TGTGTCATACAGGGGACTGGAAACACCATATATTTT
>TRBV18|-|-|TRBJ2-5|14
CASSLLGAGETQYF
TGTGCCAGCTCACTCCTGGGGGCGGGAGAGACCCAGTACTTC
>TRBV6-5|TRBD2|-|TRBJ2-2|16
CASSYSSGKDTGELFF
TGTGCCAGCAGTTACTCTAGCGGGAAGGACACCGGGGAGCTGTTTTTT
>TRBV2|TRBD1|-|TRBJ2-4|17
CASSPVRGQLAKNIQYF
TGTGCCAGCAGTCCCGTGAGGGGACAGCTAGCCAAAAACATTCAGTACTTC
>TRBV6-1|-|few|TRBJ2-7|15
CASSEARQVFYEQYF
TGTGCCAGCAGTGAAGCACGGCAGGTTTTCTACGAGCAGTACTTC
>TRBV3-1/TRBV3-2|-|-|TRBJ2-6|18
CASSQGRGSGSGANVLTF
TGTGCCAGCAGCCAAGGCAGAGGGTCCGGCTCTGGGGCCAACGTCCTGACTTTC
>TRBV5-1|TRBD1|-|TRBJ1-2|15
CASSSVITGVDGYTF
TGCGCCAGCAGCTCCGTAATAACAGGGGTAGACGGCTACACCTTC
>TRBV6-2/TRBV6-3|-|-|TRBJ2-7|13
CASSYRDTGEQYF
TGTGCCAGCAGTTACCGGGACACGGGTGAGCAGTACTTC
>TRBV9|TRBD2|-|TRBJ2-7|15
CASSVDLAGIYEQYF
TGTGCCAGCAGCGTAGACCTAGCGGGGATCTACGAGCAGTACTTC
>TRBV6-5|-|-|TRBJ2-1|14
CASNIQGQDSEQFF
TGTGCCAGCAACATACAGGGTCAAGACAGTGAGCAGTTCTTC
>TRBV19|TRBD1|-|TRBJ1-1|14
CASEHRGRNTEAFF
TGTGCCAGTGAACACAGGGGCCGGAACACTGAAGCTTTCTTT
>TRBV6-1|TRBD1|-|TRBJ1-6|16
CASSEAALGQGSPLHF
TGTGCCAGCAGTGAGGCCGCTCTCGGACAGGGTTCACCCCTCCACTTT
>TRBV7-2|-|-|TRBJ2-3|11
CASSHTDTQYF
TGTGCCAGCAGTCACACAGATACGCAGTATTTT
>TRBV4-1|-|medium-sized|TRBJ1-2|13
CASSRPGWDGYTF
TGCGCCAGCAGCCGCCCCGGGTGGGATGGCTACACCTTC
>TRBV5-1|-|-|TRBJ2-1|13
CASSPRGDNEQFF
TGCGCCAGCAGCCCCCGGGGAGACAATGAGCAGTTCTTC
>TRBV7-8|-|-|TRBJ1-1|15
CASSRRAGFDTEAFF
TGTGCCAGCAGCCGGAGAGCAGGATTTGACACTGAAGCTTTCTTT
>TRBV27|TRBD1|-|TRBJ2-7|16
CASTQSPGQGNHEQYF
TGTGCCAGCACTCAATCCCCGGGACAGGGGAACCACGAGCAGTACTTC
>TRBV7-9|-|-|TRBJ2-1|16
CASSPSGLSSYNEQFF
TGTGCCAGCAGTCCCTCCGGGTTGAGCTCCTACAATGAGCAGTTCTTC
>TRBV4-2|-|once|TRBJ2-7|10
CASSQSLYNF
TGTGCCAGCAGCCAGTCGTTGTATAACTTC
>TRBV7-6|TRBD1|-|TRBJ2-7|16
CASSTGQGLSSYEQYF
TGTGCCAGCAGCACGGGACAGGGGCTGAGCTCCTACGAGCAGTACTTC
>TRBV12-3/TRBV12-4|-|-|TRBJ2-7|13
CASSGTPVIEQYF
TGTGCCAGCAGTGGGACACCCGTGATCGAGCAGTACTTC
>TRBV12-3/TRBV12-4|TRBD1|few|TRBJ2-7|13
CASSRDSSYEQYF
TGTGCCAGCAGCCGGGACAGCTCCTACGAGCAGTACTTC
>TRBV6-1|-|-|TRBJ2-7|14
CASSDLAPAYEQYF
TGTGCCAGCAGTGACCTGGCCCCCGCCTACGAGCAGTACTTC
>TRBV15|-|-|TRBJ2-7|14
CATSRGAESYEQYF
TGTGCCACCAGCAGAGGGGCAGAATCCTACGAGCAGTACTTC
>TRBV5-4|TRBD1|-|TRBJ1-2|13
CASSLAGGNGYTF
TGTGCCAGCAGCTTGGCAGGGGGGAATGGCTACACCTTC
>TRBV5-1|-|-|TRBJ2-2|14
CASRASANTGELFF
TGCGCCAGCAGAGCGTCTGCGAACACCGGGGAGCTGTTTTTT
>TRBV19|-|once|TRBJ2-7|15
CASSTNREGVGEQYF
TGTGCCAGTAGTACGAACAGGGAGGGCGTGGGGGAGCAGTACTTC
>TRBV7-2|TRBD1|once|TRBJ1-5|15
CASSPGQGFNQPQHF
TGTGCCAGCAGCCCCGGACAGGGATTCAATCAGCCCCAGCATTTT
>TRBV11-2|TRBD1|-|TRBJ2-4|13
CASSPGTENIQYF
TGTGCCAGCAGCCCAGGGACAGAAAACATTCAGTACTTC
>TRBV7-2|TRBD2|-|TRBJ2-2|14
CASRLAGDTGELFF
TGTGCCAGCAGACTAGCGGGGGACACCGGGGAGCTGTTTTTT
>TRBV30|TRBD1|-|TRBJ1-5|14
CAWSAYRGRQPQHF
TGTGCCTGGAGTGCCTACAGGGGCCGGCAGCCCCAGCATTTT
>TRBV2|-|-|TRBJ1-1|15
CASSSQGTLNTEAFF
TGTGCCAGCAGTTCCCAGGGCACCTTAAACACTGAAGCTTTCTTT
>TRBV12-3/TRBV12-4|-|few|TRBJ1-2|11
CASSSGYGYTF
TGTGCCAGCAGTTCAGGCTATGGCTACACCTTC
>TRBV3-1/TRBV3-2|TRBD1|-|TRBJ2-5|13
CASSSYRGETQYF
TGTGCCAGCAGCAGCTACAGGGGAGAGACCCAGTACTTC
>TRBV5-1|TRBD1|-|TRBJ1-2|15
CASSLGGQGAFGYTF
TGCGCCAGCAGCCTGGGGGGACAGGGGGCTTTTGGCTACACCTTC
>TRBV5-1|-|-|TRBJ1-5|13
CASSLGGGQPQHF
TGCGCCAGCAGCTTGGGGGGCGGTCAGCCCCAGCATTTT
>TRBV10-3|TRBD1|-|TRBJ2-7|15
CAISETDRAGYEQYF
TGTGCCATCAGTGAAACGGACAGGGCAGGCTACGAGCAGTACTTC
>TRBV6-2/TRBV6-3|TRBD1|-|TRBJ1-2|13
CASSDRGGFGYTF
TGTGCCAGCAGCGACAGGGGAGGGTTCGGCTACACCTTC
>TRBV7-6|TRBD2|once|TRBJ2-5|16
CASSLSLAGGEETQYF
TGTGCCAGCAGCTTATCACTAGCGGGGGGGGAGGAGACCCAGTACTTC
>TRBV6-5|-|-|TRBJ2-7|12
CAAARGPYEQYF
TGTGCTGCGGCCAGGGGCCCCTACGAGCAGTACTTC
>TRBV6-6|TRBD1|once|TRBJ1-2|15
CASSYSSGGVYGYTF
TGTGCCAGCAGTTACTCGTCAGGGGGAGTTTATGGCTACACCTTC
>TRBV20-1|-|-|TRBJ2-1|10
CSAAAQEQFF
TGCAGTGCTGCCGCCCAGGAGCAGTTCTTC
>TRBV11-2|TRBD2|-|TRBJ2-7|15
CASSLVAGGTREQYF
TGTGCCAGCAGCTTAGTTGCGGGGGGGACGAGGGAGCAGTACTTC
>TRBV3-1/TRBV3-2|-|once|TRBJ1-2|14
CASSQAARASGYTF
TGTGCCAGCAGCCAAGCCGCCAGGGCTAGTGGCTACACCTTC
>TRBV28|-|-|TRBJ1-2|13
CASSSGQGLGYTF
-
>TRBV5-1|TRBD1|-|TRBJ2-7|15
CASSLARQGAYEQYF
TGCGCCAGCAGCTTGGCGCGACAGGGGGCTTACGAGCAGTACTTC
>TRBV3-1/TRBV3-2|TRBD1|-|TRBJ2-7|13
CASSQDRGSEQYF
TGTGCCAGCAGCCAGGACAGGGGAAGCGAGCAGTACTTC
>TRBV3-1/TRBV3-2|-|-|TRBJ2-7|12
CASSPSGYEQYF
TGTGCCAGCAGCCCATCAGGCTACGAGCAGTACTTC
>TRBV11-2|TRBD2|-|TRBJ2-7|15
CASSLDAGGPYEQYF
TGTGCCAGCAGCTTAGATGCGGGAGGCCCCTACGAGCAGTACTTC
>TRBV9|TRBD1|-|TRBJ1-2|15
CASSDGTGDPYGYTF
TGTGCCAGCAGCGACGGGACAGGGGATCCCTATGGCTACACCTTC
>TRBV12-3/TRBV12-4|-|once|TRBJ1-3|13
CASHRVTGNTIYF
TGTGCCAGCCACAGGGTCACCGGAAACACCATATATTTT